One sample yielded the 23 T cell receptor beta chains listed below, sequenced in a study of blood T cells in healthy people across ages. The second PCR ran about 6 to 12 cycles with a sample-barcoded 5' primer and J-beta primers. TCRdb re-called the 5' RACE reads with MiXCR, one entry per CDR3 protein. The table has roughly 2 million distinct CDR3 sequences, about 50% seen once. Sequencing input: blood. These receptors originate from a middle-aged woman in good health.

A remark on this clonotype: Compared with germline, one end of the junction differs, possibly owing to a read error. The chain couples TRBV12-3 or TRBV12-4 to TRBJ2-5; D is perhaps TRBD1 or TRBD2 (6 bases each). There are 15 residues in the CDR3. For the CDR3, the DNA is TGCGCCAGCAGTCCCCTGGGGGGCAGGAAAGAGACCCAGTACTTC. It codes for CASSPLGGRKETQYF.

This clonotype was picked up one time. The V call is TRBV7-2, the J call TRBJ2-5, with D possibly matching TRBD1 (6 bases). CDR1 SGHTA and CDR2 FQGNSA come from the germline V gene. The CDR3 contains 13 residues. The germline V and J ends were trimmed by 5 bases and 11 bases, with 18 bases remaining between them. Written as DNA, the CDR3 is TGTGCCAGCAGCCATCCCGGAGAGGGGGTTCAGTACTTC. It codes for CASSHPGEGVQYF.

The J gene is TRBJ1-1, the V gene TRBV29-1; TRBD1 is a possible D gene (5 bases). This CDR3 has 13 amino acids. Germline V gene data show CDR1 as SQVTM and CDR2 as ANQGSEA. Trimming cost V 4 bases and J 3 bases, with 12 bases left between them. CDR3 sequence reads: CSVAGGLYTEAFF. CDR3 coding DNA: TGCAGCGTTGCGGGGGGTCTGTACACTGAAGCTTTCTTT.

The chain joins TRBV13 to TRBJ2-5; 7 bases line up with TRBD2. With V trimmed by 0 bases and J by 5 bases, 9 bases remained unmatched. Germline V gene sequence: CDR1 PRHDT, CDR2 FYEKMQ (reference sequence). The CDR3 sequence is 16 residues long. CDR3 region: CASSLGASGLGETQYF. DNA for the CDR3: TGTGCCAGCAGCTTAGGGGCTAGCGGCTTAGGGGAGACCCAGTACTTC. Looking up the rest from reference TRBV13 and TRBJ2-5 gives the full variable domain: AAGVIQSPRHLIKEKRETATLKCYPIPRHDTVYWYQQGPGQDPQFLISFYEKMQSDKGSIPDRFSAQQFSDYHSELNMSSLELGDSALYFCASSLGASGLGETQYFGPGTRLLVL.

The CDR3 region has the DNA TGCAGTGCTAGACCTAGACAGGATGGCTACACCTTC. Translation gives CSARPRQDGYTF. The chain uses TRBV20-1 and TRBJ1-2; D might be TRBD1 (6 bases). This CDR3 spans 12 amino acids. Trimming took off 2 bases at V and 6 bases at J, with 10 bases between the two ends. Per germline, CDR1 DFQATT and CDR2 SNEGSKA (reference sequence).

This clonotype was observed a single time. The CDR3 DNA is TGTGCCAGCAGTGAAAGGGTCGGGACTAGCGAAGCCTACAATGAGCAGTTCTTC. Protein product: CASSERVGTSEAYNEQFF. V and J are TRBV2 and TRBJ2-1, with 10 bases aligning to TRBD2. CDR1 and CDR2 (germline): SNHLY, FYNNEI. This CDR3 contains 18 residues. V gave up 2 bases and J gave up 2 bases; unmatched junction bases: 9.

The sample holds a few counts of this clonotype. The chain links TRBV5-5 to TRBJ2-3; the D gene is possibly TRBD1 (6 bases). CDR1 and CDR2 from the germline V gene are SGHKS and YYEKEE (reference sequence). The CDR3 covers 17 residues. Trimming took off 0 bases at V and 0 bases at J, with 14 bases between the two ends. The CDR3 nucleotides are TGTGCCAGCAGCTTGGCTCTTCTCCAGGGGAGCACAGATACGCAGTATTTT. It translates to CASSLALLQGSTDTQYF.

This clonotype was observed a few times. J is TRBJ2-3 and V is TRBV7-8, with D unclear. Trimming took off 1 base at V and 0 bases at J, with 17 bases between the two ends. CDR3 length: 18 amino acids. In germline, CDR1 is SGHVS, CDR2 FQNEAQ. The CDR3 coding sequence is TGTGCCAGCAGCTTAGAATCTCCCCGGCGTTCTAGCACAGATACGCAGTATTTT. Amino acid sequence: CASSLESPRRSSTDTQYF.

This clonotype was seen only once. This chain joins TRBV20-1 and TRBJ2-7, with D perhaps TRBD2 (6 bases). Deletions cut 6 bases from V and 3 bases from J, with 21 bases between. The CDR3 spans 15 residues. Germline values: CDR1 DFQATT, CDR2 SNEGSKA (reference sequence). CDR3 bases: TGCAGTGCCAGACGGCCGGGACTGGGGTTCTACGAGCAGTACTTC. Translation: CSARRPGLGFYEQYF.

CDR3 residues: CASSCAQGYEQYF. In nucleotides, the CDR3 is TGTGCCAGCAGTTGCGCACAAGGGTACGAGCAGTACTTC. The chain has TRBV12-3 or TRBV12-4 and TRBJ2-7, with D hard to call. V gave up 4 bases and J gave up 4 bases, with 11 bases separating them. This CDR3 is 13 amino acids long.

A few counts support this clonotype. V and J are TRBV27 and TRBJ2-3, with D unresolved. Trimming took 6 bases from V and 2 from J, leaving 12 bases between them. The V gene's germline CDR1 is MNHEY and CDR2 SMNVEV (reference sequence). This CDR3 is built from 14 residues. The CDR3 loop is CASSIATYTDTQYF. CDR3 nucleotide sequence: TGTGCCAGCAGCATCGCCACCTACACAGATACGCAGTATTTT.

This chain links TRBV18 with TRBJ2-5; TRBD1 agrees at 10 bases. This CDR3 contains 15 residues. The V segment lost 2 bases and the J segment 3 bases; nucleotides outside the gene matches: 3. Germline V gives CDR1 KGHSH, CDR2 LQKENI. As DNA, the CDR3 is TGTGCCAGCTCACCAGGGACAGGGGTCAAAGAGACCCAGTACTTC. Translated: CASSPGTGVKETQYF.

This clonotype was counted at least ten times. The rearrangement links TRBV20-1 to TRBJ1-2; D remains unclear. The CDR3 is 13 amino acids. Germline V gives CDR1 DFQATT, CDR2 SNEGSKA (reference sequence). Between the trimmed V and J ends, which lost 5 bases and 5 bases, there was a span of 15 bases. CDR3 amino acids: CSALEVNSYGYTF. CDR3 in DNA: TGCAGTGCTCTGGAGGTCAATAGTTATGGCTACACCTTC.

This clonotype was found a few times. This sequence joins TRBV6-1 and TRBJ2-4; D possibly matches TRBD1 or TRBD2 (6 bases each). The V and J ends lost 1 base and 3 bases respectively, with 13 bases between them. The CDR3 has 16 residues. CDR1 is MNHNS and CDR2 is SASEGT in the germline V gene. CDR3 bases: TGTGCCAGCAGTGAAGGGGGGGCTGGCGACAAAAACATTCAGTACTTC. Translated, it gives CASSEGGAGDKNIQYF.

The chain employs TRBV7-2 and TRBJ2-3; D is ambiguous. Germline V gives CDR1 SGHTA, CDR2 FQGNSA. V was cut by 5 bases and J by 6 bases, with 12 bases left in between. This CDR3 has 13 amino acids. The CDR3 nucleotides are TGTGCCAGCAGCACAATAGTAACGGATACGCAGTATTTT. It translates to CASSTIVTDTQYF.

This clonotype has just a few counts. This chain joins TRBV20-1 and TRBJ2-7; D may be TRBD1 (6 bases). Germline lookup yields CDR1 DFQATT and CDR2 SNEGSKA (reference sequence). The CDR3 has 14 amino acids. The V end was cut by 7 bases, the J end by 0 bases, with 16 bases between. The CDR3 coding sequence is TGCAGTGTATTACGGGACACCTTCTCCTACGAGCAGTACTTC. Its translation: CSVLRDTFSYEQYF.

This chain uses TRBV10-3 with TRBJ2-5; 14 bases are a match to TRBD2. The CDR3 spans 19 residues. V gave up 0 bases and J gave up 1 base; unmatched junction bases: 7. From germline, CDR1 is ENHRY and CDR2 SYGVKD. CDR3 DNA sequence: TGTGCCATCAGTGAGTCCTCTGGGACTAGCGGGGGTATCCAAGAGACCCAGTACTTC. It yields the protein CAISESSGTSGGIQETQYF.

The chain employs TRBV7-2 and TRBJ1-2; tentatively, D is TRBD1 (5 bases). CDR1 SGHTA and CDR2 FQGNSA come from the germline V gene. This CDR3 has 17 residues. Trimming left V 5 bases short and J 0 bases short, with 19 bases between. CDR3 sequence: CASSPNLRQRANYGYTF. The DNA for the CDR3 is TGTGCCAGCAGCCCCAATCTCAGACAGCGAGCTAACTATGGCTACACCTTC.

V gene TRBV4-3 combines with J gene TRBJ2-3, with 12 bases matching TRBD2. CDR3 length: 18 amino acids. In germline, CDR1 is LGHNA, CDR2 YSLEER. Trimming removed 0 bases from V and 0 bases from J; junction bases left unmatched: 4. The CDR3 is CASSQDPSGGASTDTQYF. DNA of the CDR3: TGCGCCAGCAGCCAAGATCCTAGCGGGGGGGCTAGCACAGATACGCAGTATTTT.

This clonotype was recorded a few times. This chain uses TRBV7-3 with TRBJ1-6; D is possibly TRBD1 (5 bases). V was clipped by 5 bases and J by 9 bases, with 14 bases between them. The CDR3 sequence is 14 residues long. Germline CDR1 is SGHTA and CDR2 is FQGTGA. CDR3 loop: CASSRGTLGSPLHF. The CDR3, as DNA: TGTGCCAGCAGCCGCGGGACCCTCGGTTCACCCCTCCACTTT.

About this clonotype itself: This may be a read error: a much more frequent sequence differs by one nucleotide. V usage is TRBV12-3 or TRBV12-4 and J usage is TRBJ2-4; D not resolved. The CDR3 contains 13 residues. In nucleotides, the CDR3 is TGTGCCAGCAGTTCGCCGTCCAAAAACACTCAGTACTTC. Protein sequence: CASSSPSKNTQYF.

The rearrangement joins TRBV11-1 to TRBJ2-1; TRBD1 aligns across 10 bases. The CDR3 extends over 15 amino acids. V shed 2 bases, J shed 8 bases, and the junction held 6 bases outside the gene matches. CDR1 and CDR2 from the germline V gene are SGHAT and FQDESV (reference sequence). The DNA of the CDR3 is TGTGCCAGCAGCTTATACGAGACAGGGGGCTATGAGCAGTTCTTC. Protein product: CASSLYETGGYEQFF.

This clonotype was counted a few times. Germline is not matched at one junction end, which may reflect a read error. The chain joins TRBV7-9 to TRBJ2-5; TRBD1 matches 7 bases. Germline V gives CDR1 SEHNR, CDR2 FQNEAQ (reference sequence). This CDR3 region has 14 residues. The CDR3 DNA reads as TGTGCTAGCAGCTTAAAGGGGGCCGGAGAGACCCAGTACTTC. It yields the protein CASSLKGAGETQYF.